The 3 T cell receptor beta chains given below trace back to one sample, sequenced in a study of Ad26.COV2.S vaccination and SARS-CoV-2 variants (dated by TCRdb to the early 2020s). This specimen's treatment or condition label, interpreted: about 20 received Ad26.COV2.S at low or high dose, single or two shots; 5 received placebo; per-sample allocation not given. Repertoires of vaccine and placebo recipients were sequenced from samples collected on day 63 after the first injection. Library prep was done by the immunoSEQ multiplex PCR assay. TCRdb stores this immuneACCESS table with in-frame sequences only. Part of the clones is absent; in the studies checked, under half of the shortfall reflects unresolved V genes, and no reason is known for the rest. For this sample the table gives some 410,000 clones, of which about nine tenths were detected only once. More than 1.5% of the sample goes to the ten largest clones.

Material: peripheral blood, obtained in a trial of Ad26.COV2.S vaccine versus placebo. The receptor set was obtained from a person aged 18-65 years who received the Ad26.COV2.S COVID-19 vaccine or a placebo.

V gene TRBV6-6 combines with J gene TRBJ1-3, with no clear D. The V gene's germline CDR1 is MNHNY and CDR2 SVGAGI (reference sequence). This CDR3 is built from 16 residues. V was pared by 1 base and J by 0 bases, with 10 bases between. The CDR3 DNA reads as TGTGCCAGCAGTTACTTCCCGACGGTCTCTGGAAACACCATATATTTT. It translates to CASSYFPTVSGNTIYF.

The J gene is TRBJ2-2, the V gene TRBV7-8; perhaps TRBD1 as D (5 bases). CDR1 and CDR2 (germline): SGHVS, FQNEAQ. This CDR3 is 15 amino acids long. V was clipped by 4 bases and J by 2 bases, with 11 bases between them. CDR3 loop: CASSSTGVNTGELFF. CDR3 in DNA: TGTGCCAGCAGCTCCACAGGTGTCAACACCGGGGAGCTGTTTTTT.

V and J are TRBV7-6 and TRBJ2-3; a possible D gene is TRBD2 (7 bases). Trimming left V 5 bases short and J 3 bases short, with 12 bases between. CDR1 SGHVS and CDR2 FNYEAQ come from the germline V gene. The CDR3 is 14 amino acids. CDR3 DNA sequence: TGTGCCAGCAGCGAAAGGGGGGGGACAGATACGCAGTATTTT. It codes for CASSERGGTDTQYF.